The next 15 T cell receptor beta chains were all read from a single sample in a study of Ad26.COV2.S vaccination and SARS-CoV-2 variants (dated by TCRdb to about 2021). Libraries were constructed by the immunoSEQ multiplex PCR assay. In its TCRdb copy, this immuneACCESS table keeps in-frame sequences only and misses some clones. Where compared with another copy, unresolved V genes explain less than half of these, and the others have no known cause. The sample table contains around 350,000 clones; only one count was recorded for 80% to 90% of them. The ten largest clonotypes hold 3.3% of the sample. This sample's treatment or condition label indicates: around 19 received Ad26.COV2.S at low or high dose, single or two shots; about 5 received placebo; per-sample allocation not given. Repertoires of vaccine and placebo recipients were sequenced from samples taken on day 63 after the first injection.

Material: peripheral blood, obtained in a trial of Ad26.COV2.S vaccine versus placebo. All receptors come from a person aged 18-65 years who received the Ad26.COV2.S COVID-19 vaccine or a placebo.

The chain has TRBV10-3 and TRBJ2-7; D perhaps matches TRBD2 (5 bases). This CDR3 has 14 amino acids. Germline values: CDR1 ENHRY, CDR2 SYGVKD. The V end was cut by 6 bases, the J end by 0 bases, with 12 bases between. In DNA form, the CDR3 reads TGTGCCATCAGGGTGCGGGCCAGCTCCTACGAGCAGTACTTC. Translating gives CAIRVRASSYEQYF.

This clone was counted only a few times. The rearrangement uses TRBV2 and TRBJ1-1; tentative D call: TRBD1 (5 bases). The CDR3 spans 12 residues. Trimming removed 7 bases from V and 7 bases from J, with 13 bases in between. Germline values: CDR1 SNHLY, CDR2 FYNNEI. The CDR3 DNA follows: TGTGCCAGCATTGAGAGGGGAGTTGAAGCTTTCTTT. This encodes CASIERGVEAFF.

This rearrangement joins TRBV11-2 to TRBJ2-7; 7 bases are a match to TRBD1. The CDR3 is made up of 12 amino acids. Per the germline V gene, CDR1 is SGHAT and CDR2 is FQNNGV. The ends lost 5 bases at V and 6 bases at J; junction bases unmatched: 4. The CDR3 region is CASSSDRVEQYF. CDR3 nucleotide sequence: TGTGCCAGCAGCAGCGACAGGGTCGAGCAGTACTTC.

CDR3 bases: TGTGCCAGCAGCCCCCAATCGGCTCCCTATTCACCCCTCCACTTT. Protein: CASSPQSAPYSPLHF. J is TRBJ1-6 and V is TRBV5-6; D unresolved. Germline V CDR1 and CDR2: SGHDT, YYEEEE. The CDR3 is 15 amino acids. V dropped 4 bases and J dropped 8 bases, with 16 bases sitting between them.

This chain connects TRBV28 to TRBJ1-1; the D gene is possibly TRBD1 (6 bases). CDR3 length: 12 amino acids. From germline, CDR1 is MDHEN and CDR2 SYDVKM. The V gene lost 5 bases and the J gene lost 11 bases, with 15 bases spanning the gap. CDR3 DNA sequence: TGTGCCAGCAGTGGCCAGGGGTTTCGGGCTTTCTTT. Translating it yields CASSGQGFRAFF.

This chain connects TRBV5-3 to TRBJ2-7; TRBD2 is a possible D gene (5 bases). TRBV5-3 is an ORF for which the function is uncertain. The CDR3 totals 15 residues. V lost 0 bases and J lost 1, with 11 bases in between. The CDR3 protein is CARSLGVGASYEQYF. The CDR3 nucleotides read TGTGCCAGAAGCTTGGGAGTGGGAGCTTCCTACGAGCAGTACTTC.

As to this clone: Within the sample, other DNA sequences also encode this same CDR3. The chain combines TRBV18 with TRBJ1-3; TRBD1 matches at 7 bases. Germline CDR1 KGHSH, CDR2 LQKENI. The CDR3 sequence is 16 residues long. V dropped 3 bases and J dropped 0; count of bases not matched to a gene: 5. The CDR3 protein is CASSPDWDSSGNTIYF. CDR3 bases: TGTGCCAGCTCACCCGATTGGGACAGCTCTGGAAACACCATATATTTT.

This rearrangement joins TRBV7-8 to TRBJ2-7; 7 bases agree with TRBD1. The CDR3 consists of 13 residues. Trimming cost V 11 bases and J 2 bases; bases outside gene matches: 9. CDR1 SGHVS and CDR2 FQNEAQ come from the germline V gene. In nucleotides, the CDR3 is TGTGCCGGTTCGCCACAGGGGCCCTACGAGCAGTACTTC. This gives the protein CAGSPQGPYEQYF.

The V gene is TRBV28, the J gene TRBJ2-6; the D is unclear. The V end was cut by 5 bases, the J end by 0 bases, with 11 bases between. Germline values: CDR1 MDHEN, CDR2 SYDVKM. The CDR3 loop spans 16 amino acids. The CDR3 loop reads CASSAPVFSGANVLTF. In nucleotides, the CDR3 is TGTGCCAGCAGTGCTCCAGTGTTCTCTGGGGCCAACGTCCTGACTTTC.

This clone has only one observation. This chain uses TRBV5-1 with TRBJ2-7; 9 positions agree with TRBD1. Germline CDR1 reads SGHRS; CDR2 reads YFSETQ. This CDR3 contains 17 residues. V lost 0 bases to trimming and J lost 3 bases; unmatched junction nucleotides: 10. The CDR3 DNA reads as TGCGCCAGCAGCTTGGTACCTACAGGGGGCGGATTCTACGAGCAGTACTTC. Translated, it gives CASSLVPTGGGFYEQYF.

V gene TRBV7-9 combines with J gene TRBJ2-5; a possible D gene is TRBD2 (7 bases). The V gene's germline CDR1 is SEHNR and CDR2 FQNEAQ (reference sequence). The ends were cut back, 8 bases at V and 4 bases at J, with 14 bases in the middle. The CDR3 runs to 13 residues. CDR3 amino acids: CASGGGVGETQYF. The CDR3 DNA follows: TGTGCCAGCGGCGGGGGCGTAGGAGAGACCCAGTACTTC.

The rearrangement joins TRBV6-2 or TRBV6-3 to TRBJ2-7; possibly TRBD1 or TRBD2 for D (5 bases each). The CDR3 contains 13 residues. CDR1 and CDR2 from the germline V gene are MNHEY and SVGEGT. V gave up 7 bases and J gave up 7 bases, with 17 bases separating them. The CDR3: CASTPVGVGEQYF. CDR3 sequence (DNA): TGTGCCAGCACCCCTGTGGGGGTGGGAGAGCAGTACTTC.

The rearrangement links TRBV6-5 to TRBJ1-4; D not certain. Trimming took 2 bases from V and 5 from J, leaving 6 bases between them. The CDR3 is 13 residues long. The germline V gene encodes CDR1 MNHEY and CDR2 SVGAGI. The CDR3: CASSYVRNEKLFF. CDR3 DNA sequence: TGTGCCAGCAGTTACGTAAGAAATGAAAAACTGTTTTTT.

The chain carries TRBV5-4 and TRBJ2-7; 7 nucleotides align to TRBD1. The CDR3 contains 14 residues. The germline CDR1 and CDR2 sequences are SGHNT and YYREEE (reference sequence). The junction had 6 bases not matched to a gene; V was cut back by 4 bases and J by 2 bases. The DNA of the CDR3 is TGTGCCAGCAGCCCAAAACAGGGGACCTACGAGCAGTACTTC. Translation: CASSPKQGTYEQYF.

V is TRBV7-2 and J is TRBJ1-5, with a weak D call TRBD1 (5 bases). Trimming pared 1 base from V and 0 bases from J, leaving 10 bases between. Germline V gene sequence: CDR1 SGHTA, CDR2 FQGNSA. The CDR3 sequence is 16 residues long. CDR3 sequence reads: CASSLGAQVSNQPQHF. The CDR3 nucleotides read TGTGCCAGCAGCTTAGGCGCACAGGTTAGCAATCAGCCCCAGCATTTT.